Presented here are 16 T cell receptor beta chains from one specimen sequenced in a study of T cells in women clearing cervical HPV infection. Data came from immunoSEQ multiplex PCR; TCRdb stores just in-frame clones and leaves some out. The table counts 20,000 to 25,000 clones; approximately 24% lies in the top ten. The sample was blood buffy coat. These receptors were taken from a woman aged 18-69 years with a cervical HPV16 infection that either progressed to CIN3+ or cleared (not recorded which).

As for this clone: The read ends 3 residues before the CDR3 terminus; that terminus is restored from the germline J gene. This chain uses TRBV10-1 with TRBJ2-5; no definite D call. V was trimmed by 3 bases and J by 5 bases, leaving 10 bases between them. The CDR3 runs to 13 residues. Germline assignment: CDR1 WNHNN and CDR2 SYGVQD (reference sequence). This CDR3 reads CASSDDSWETQYF. Incomplete CDR3 DNA: TGCGCCAGCAGTGACGACTCCTGGGAGACC.

Notes on this clone: The read finishes 3 residues shy of the CDR3 end, and the germline J gene is used to complete it. The chain combines TRBV7-3 with TRBJ2-2; D is ambiguous. The CDR3 consists of 13 residues. In germline, CDR1 is SGHTA, CDR2 FQGTGA. The CDR3: CASSPQRNSPLFF. The covered CDR3 bases are TGTGCCAGCAGTCCACAGAGGAATTCACCG. The entire variable domain, with the rest obtained from reference TRBV7-3 and TRBJ2-2, is as follows: GAGVSQTPSNKVTEKGKYVELRCDPISGHTALYWYRQSLGQGPEFLIYFQGTGAADDSGLPNDRFFAVRPEGSVSTLKIQRTERGDSAVYLCASSPQRNSPLFFGEGSRLTVL.

With regard to this clone: The read finishes 3 residues shy of the CDR3 end, and the germline J gene is used to complete it. The gene calls are TRBV7-3 and TRBJ2-1, with 9 positions matching TRBD2. Germline V gene sequence: CDR1 SGHTA, CDR2 FQGTGA. The length of the CDR3 is 15 residues. V gave up 5 bases and J gave up 7 bases; unmatched junction bases: 9. This chain's CDR3 is CASSPGSGRRNEQFF. The sequenced part of the CDR3 DNA is TGTGCCAGCAGCCCTGGTAGCGGGAGAAGGAATGAG.

Comments on this clone: Read coverage stops 3 residues before the CDR3 terminus; the germline J gene supplies the remainder. The chain couples TRBV19 to TRBJ1-2; D is possibly TRBD1 (6 bases). The V gene's germline CDR1 is LNHDA and CDR2 SQIVND (reference sequence). The CDR3 totals 13 residues. Trimming pared 5 bases from V and 2 bases from J, leaving 9 bases between. The CDR3 spells CASSGQTNYGYTF. The CDR3 DNA, read in part, is TGTGCCAGTAGTGGACAGACAAACTATGGC.

Notes on this clone: Read coverage stops 3 residues before the CDR3 terminus; the germline J gene supplies the remainder. The rearrangement uses TRBV10-3 and TRBJ2-4; TRBD1 agrees at 8 bases. The germline CDR1 and CDR2 sequences are ENHRY and SYGVKD. The length of the CDR3 is 16 residues. The trim removed 2 bases at V and 0 bases at J, leaving 3 bases unmatched. CDR3 sequence: CAISEMTGVAKNIQYF. The sequenced CDR3 bases are TGTGCCATCAGTGAGATGACAGGGGTAGCCAAAAACATT.

As to this clone: The observed sequence ends 3 residues before the CDR3 terminus, with the missing tail filled in from the germline J gene. V usage is TRBV2 and J usage is TRBJ1-1; D perhaps matches TRBD1 (6 bases). The germline V gene encodes CDR1 SNHLY and CDR2 FYNNEI. The CDR3 has 14 amino acids. Trimming cost V 8 bases and J 0 bases, with 13 bases left between them. Partial CDR3 DNA: TGTGCCAGCGTCGTGGGGGCTATGAACACTGAA. This sequence encodes CASVVGAMNTE. In full, the CDR3 reads CASVVGAMNTEAFF.

Notes on this clone: The sequenced fragment ends 3 residues before the CDR3 boundary, so the rest is inferred from the germline J gene. J is TRBJ1-1 and V is TRBV11-3; 7 positions match TRBD1. The CDR3 loop spans 12 amino acids. Germline-derived CDR1 and CDR2 are SGHNT and YENEEA. The DNA read from the CDR3 is TGTGCCAGCAGCTTAGATCCAGGGGGA. Translating gives CASSLDPGG. In full, the CDR3 is CASSLDPGGAFF.

Comment on this clone: The read finishes 3 residues shy of the CDR3 end, and the germline J gene is used to complete it. The rearrangement uses TRBV7-9 and TRBJ2-7, with TRBD1 matching 9 bases. V was clipped by 5 bases and J by 3 bases; unmatched bases: 5. From germline, CDR1 is SEHNR and CDR2 FQNEAQ (reference sequence). The CDR3 is 14 residues long. The CDR3 DNA, read in part, is TGTGCCAGCAGCCGCCGGGACAGGGTCTACGAG. Translated, it gives CASSRRDRVYE. The CDR3 in its entirety is CASSRRDRVYEQYF.

CDR3 DNA (partial): TGTGCCAGCAGGAGGGACAGGAACACCGGGGAG. It translates to CASRRDRNTGE. The CDR3, in full, reads CASRRDRNTGELFF. The rearrangement links TRBV5-8 to TRBJ2-2, with 7 bases fitting TRBD1. The read terminates 3 residues ahead of where the CDR3 ends, so the germline J gene completes it. In germline, CDR1 is SGHTS, CDR2 YDEGEE. The CDR3 extends over 14 amino acids. V lost 5 bases to trimming and J lost 1 base; unmatched junction nucleotides: 2.

Comments on this clone: The read comes to an end 3 residues before the CDR3 does, leaving the germline J gene to fill in the end. The rearrangement uses TRBV28 and TRBJ2-7, with TRBD1 matching over 7 bases. CDR1 is MDHEN, CDR2 SYDVKM, per germline. V lost 3 bases, J lost 4 bases, and 9 bases stayed unmatched. The CDR3 totals 15 residues. The CDR3 loop is CASSLSGQTLYEQYF. The CDR3 bases that were read are TGTGCCAGCAGTTTGTCGGGACAGACCCTTTACGAG.

With regard to this clone: The observed sequence ends 3 residues before the CDR3 terminus, with the missing tail filled in from the germline J gene. The chain joins TRBV14 to TRBJ1-1; TRBD1 matches at 8 bases. Per the germline V gene, CDR1 is SGHDN and CDR2 is FVKESK. V lost 1 base, J lost 0 bases, and 1 base stayed unmatched. The CDR3 length is 15 residues. The CDR3 loop is CASSQAGGLNTEAFF. The sequenced part of the CDR3 DNA is TGTGCCAGCAGCCAAGCAGGGGGCTTGAACACTGAA.

Regarding this clone: The observed sequence ends 3 residues before the CDR3 terminus, with the missing tail filled in from the germline J gene. This sequence joins TRBV19 and TRBJ1-1, with 7 bases lining up with TRBD1. V was pared by 6 bases and J by 4 bases, with 5 bases of the junction left unmatched. CDR1 and CDR2 (germline): LNHDA, SQIVND (reference sequence). The CDR3 is made up of 13 amino acids. The covered CDR3 bases are TGTGCCAGTAGGACAAACAGGGGCACTGAA. It is translated as CASRTNRGTE. The entire CDR3 protein reads CASRTNRGTEAFF.

To note about this clone: Read coverage stops 3 residues before the CDR3 terminus; the germline J gene supplies the remainder. V and J are TRBV4-2 and TRBJ1-2, with D perhaps TRBD1 (5 bases). There are 15 residues in the CDR3. Germline V gene data show CDR1 as LGHNA and CDR2 as YNFKEQ. The V end was cut by 3 bases, the J end by 2 bases, with 13 bases between. CDR3 protein: CASSQGTDENYGYTF. The covered CDR3 bases are TGTGCCAGCAGCCAGGGGACTGACGAAAACTATGGC.

Details on this clone: The read comes to an end 3 residues before the CDR3 does, leaving the germline J gene to fill in the end. The rearrangement links TRBV18 to TRBJ2-2, with D perhaps matching TRBD1 (5 bases). Germline assignment: CDR1 KGHSH and CDR2 LQKENI. The CDR3 has 14 amino acids. The sequenced part of the CDR3 DNA is TGTGCCAGCTCACTGACAGCCCGGAATGAAAAG. Translated, it gives CASSLTARNEK. The complete CDR3 reads CASSLTARNEKLFF.

Turning to this clone: From the germline J gene comes the end of the CDR3, since the read stops 3 residues before it. The V and J genes are TRBV19 and TRBJ1-1; TRBD1 is a possible D gene (6 bases). The CDR3 contains 15 residues. From germline, CDR1 is LNHDA and CDR2 SQIVND (reference sequence). Trimming pared 3 bases from V and 0 bases from J, leaving 11 bases between. Incomplete CDR3 DNA: TGTGCCAGTAGTATCCGGACAGAAATGAACACTGAA. Protein product: CASSIRTEMNTE. The complete CDR3 reads CASSIRTEMNTEAFF.

With respect to this clone: The missing CDR3 end, 3 residues past where the read stops, is filled in from the germline J gene. The rearrangement links TRBV19 to TRBJ2-2; D perhaps matches TRBD1 (6 bases). Germline-derived CDR1 and CDR2 are LNHDA and SQIVND (reference sequence). The length of the CDR3 is 15 residues. CDR3 sequence reads: CASSIGGGINEKLFF. Incomplete CDR3 DNA: TGTGCCAGTAGTATAGGAGGGGGAATAAATGAAAAG.